One and the same sample provided the 21 T cell receptor beta chains below, sequenced in a study of blood T cell repertoires in COVID-19. Profiled with immunoSEQ multiplex PCR; TCRdb holds only in-frame clones, not every one. The table shows more than 65,000 clones, with roughly 78% occurring only once. Sequences were obtained from peripheral blood. The source of these receptors is a human donor in a cohort sampled during active COVID-19.

The chain employs TRBV3-1 (or the pseudogene TRBV3-2) and TRBJ1-1; D call uncertain. V lost 4 bases and J 1 base, leaving 10 bases between the germline ends. CDR3 length equals 14 residues. Germline CDR1 is LGHDT and CDR2 is YNNKEL (reference sequence). The CDR3 DNA sequence: TGTGCCAGCAGCCTCAGCCCGGGGAACACTGAAGCTTTCTTT. Residues: CASSLSPGNTEAFF.

In this sample, this clone turned up once. V is TRBV9 and J is TRBJ1-6; TRBD1 matches at 9 bases. Germline V gives CDR1 SGDLS, CDR2 YYNGEE. The length of the CDR3 is 15 residues. J gave up 7 bases and V 0 bases, and 2 bases lay outside the gene matches. The CDR3 protein is CASSVGGTGNSPLHF. The CDR3 DNA sequence: TGTGCCAGCAGCGTAGGGGGGACAGGGAATTCACCCCTCCACTTT.

This clone has more than one count but fewer than ten. The chain employs TRBV6-1 and TRBJ2-6; D unclear. In germline, CDR1 is MNHNS, CDR2 SASEGT. This CDR3 is 16 amino acids long. V lost 2 bases and J 0 bases, leaving 8 bases between the germline ends. The CDR3 DNA reads TGTGCCAGCAGTGAACTCCCGCGCTCTGGGGCCAACGTCCTGACTTTC. Translation gives CASSELPRSGANVLTF.

The chain uses TRBV25-1 and TRBJ1-2; 7 bases map to TRBD1. This CDR3 contains 15 residues. Germline CDR1 and CDR2: MGHDK and SYGVNS. J gave up 3 bases and V 2 bases, and 6 bases lay outside the gene matches. Here the CDR3 DNA reads TGTGCCAGCAGTGAAACGCGGGACAGATACTATGGCTACACCTTC. Protein sequence: CASSETRDRYYGYTF.

The chain employs TRBV5-5 and TRBJ1-1; 10 bases are a match to TRBD1. Trimming at V came to 3 bases and at J to 5 bases, leaving 4 bases not matched to a gene. CDR3 length: 14 amino acids. CDR1 and CDR2 (germline): SGHKS, YYEKEE (reference sequence). The DNA for the CDR3 is TGTGCCAGCAGCTGGACAGGGGGAAGGACTGAAGCTTTCTTT. Its translation: CASSWTGGRTEAFF. Full variable domain (rest looked up from reference TRBV5-5 and TRBJ1-1): DAGVTQSPTHLIKTRGQQVTLRCSPISGHKSVSWYQQVLGQGPQFIFQYYEKEERGRGNFPDRFSARQFPNYSSELNVNALLLGDSALYLCASSWTGGRTEAFFGQGTRLTVV.

The rearrangement joins TRBV19 to TRBJ1-5; the D gene is possibly TRBD1 (5 bases). Trimming cost V 4 bases and J 4 bases, with 11 bases left between them. The CDR3 runs 14 residues. CDR1 is LNHDA, CDR2 SQIVND, per germline (reference sequence). The CDR3 nucleotides read TGTGCCAGTAGTACAGGGCGTTGGAATCAGCCCCAGCATTTT. The encoded protein is CASSTGRWNQPQHF.

The chain links TRBV19 to TRBJ1-5, with D perhaps TRBD1 (6 bases). The CDR3 runs 14 residues. Germline CDR1 is LNHDA and CDR2 is SQIVND (reference sequence). With 5 bases removed from V and 3 bases from J, the gap between germline ends came to 11 bases. CDR3 coding DNA: TGTGCCAGTAGTCATCAGGGGATCAATCAGCCCCAGCATTTT. Residues: CASSHQGINQPQHF. The variable domain in full, completed from reference TRBV19 and TRBJ1-5, reads DGGITQSPKYLFRKEGQNVTLSCEQNLNHDAMYWYRQDPGQGLRLIYYSQIVNDFQKGDIAEGYSVSREKKESFPLTVTSAQKNPTAFYLCASSHQGINQPQHFGDGTRLSIL.

This chain links TRBV6-2 or TRBV6-3 with TRBJ2-7, with D tentatively TRBD2 (5 bases). This CDR3 is built from 14 residues. CDR1 is MNHEY, CDR2 SVGEGT, per germline. V was shortened by 3 bases and J by 0 bases, with 9 bases between the two germline ends. The CDR3 DNA reads as TGTGCCAGCAGTTATGAGGGCCCCTCCTACGAGCAGTACTTC. Amino acid sequence: CASSYEGPSYEQYF.

As to this clone: At one end, the junction sequence differs from germline, possibly due to a read error. V is TRBV6-5 and J is TRBJ2-7, with D maybe TRBD2 (7 bases). Germline CDR1 MNHEY, CDR2 SVGAGI. The CDR3 is 12 residues long. The CDR3 protein is CASSYSGGAPSF. The DNA of the CDR3 is TGTGCCAGCAGTTACTCGGGGGGGGCCCCCTCTTTC.

This clone was picked up one time. The V and J genes are TRBV7-9 and TRBJ1-4; 9 bases align to TRBD1. After removal of 5 bases from V and 8 bases from J, the junction contained 9 bases not matched to a gene. The CDR3 sequence is 15 residues long. Germline V CDR1 and CDR2: SEHNR, FQNEAQ (reference sequence). In DNA form, the CDR3 reads TGTGCCAGCAGCCAACAGACAGGGGGAGCAGAAAAACTGTTTTTT. This translates into CASSQQTGGAEKLFF.

In the case of this clone: Other DNA sequences of this sample code for an identical CDR3. CDR3 loop: CASSPNRAYEQYF. CDR3 DNA sequence: TGTGCCAGCTCACCTAACAGGGCCTACGAGCAGTACTTC. This chain connects TRBV18 to TRBJ2-7, with TRBD1 as a possible D gene (6 bases). The CDR3 length is 13 residues. CDR1 and CDR2 (germline): KGHSH, LQKENI. The germline V and J ends were trimmed by 3 bases and 2 bases, with 8 bases remaining between them.

The V call is TRBV10-1, the J call TRBJ2-3, with 13 bases fitting TRBD2. The CDR3 runs to 17 residues. After removal of 5 bases from V and 5 bases from J, the junction contained 10 bases not matched to a gene. The V gene's germline CDR1 is WNHNN and CDR2 SYGVQD (reference sequence). The CDR3 protein is CASSPVTSGGAGDTQYF. CDR3 DNA: TGCGCCAGCAGTCCTGTTACTAGCGGGGGGGCCGGAGATACGCAGTATTTT.

Remarks on this clone: Sequence at one end of the junction differs from germline and may be a read error. This chain links TRBV7-9 with TRBJ2-7; 7 nucleotides match TRBD2. Germline loops: CDR1 SEHNR, CDR2 FQNEAQ (reference sequence). CDR3 size: 15 residues. CDR3 protein: CASSPPTSTSHEQYF. CDR3 DNA sequence: TGTGCCAGCAGCCCTCCGACTAGCACCTCCCACGAGCAGTACTTC.

This clone was detected only once. The chain uses TRBV19 and TRBJ2-7, with 12 bases fitting TRBD1. The CDR3 contains 13 residues. Unmatched junction bases numbered 4, after V lost 7 bases and J lost 6 bases. The germline CDR1 and CDR2 sequences are LNHDA and SQIVND (reference sequence). CDR3 nucleotides: TGTGCCAGTATGGGGACAGGGGGCGCCGAGCAGTACTTC. This translates into CASMGTGGAEQYF.

This clone was seen more than once but under ten times. The J gene is TRBJ2-7, the V gene TRBV5-1; no definite D call. V lost 1 base, J lost 5 bases, and 10 bases lay in between. This CDR3 spans 13 amino acids. The V gene's germline CDR1 is SGHRS and CDR2 YFSETQ. The CDR3 sequence is CASSLSPPDEQYF. Here the CDR3 DNA reads TGCGCCAGCAGCTTGAGTCCGCCGGACGAGCAGTACTTC.

V is TRBV2 and J is TRBJ2-5; the match to TRBD1 covers 10 bases. The germline gives CDR1 SNHLY, CDR2 FYNNEI. Germline trimming cut 4 bases from V and 5 bases from J; bases unmatched to any gene: 10. The CDR3 runs 16 residues. CDR3 amino acids: CASSGPGQGSRETQYF. The DNA for the CDR3 is TGTGCCAGCAGTGGACCGGGACAGGGGTCGAGGGAGACCCAGTACTTC.

The rearrangement uses TRBV9 and TRBJ2-3; 10 nucleotides agree with TRBD2. The CDR3 runs to 19 residues. The V segment lost 2 bases and the J segment 0 bases; nucleotides outside the gene matches: 12. CDR1 is SGDLS and CDR2 is YYNGEE in the germline V gene. DNA of the CDR3: TGTGCCAGCAGCGTCCCACTAGCGGGGAGCGATATTAGCACAGATACGCAGTATTTT. It is translated as CASSVPLAGSDISTDTQYF.

The CDR3 protein is CASSPRQFQETQYF. The CDR3 DNA reads as TGTGCCAGCAGCCCGCGACAATTCCAAGAGACCCAGTACTTC. The gene calls are TRBV11-2 and TRBJ2-5; the D is unclear. Germline V lookup: CDR1 SGHAT, CDR2 FQNNGV. This CDR3 region has 14 residues. V gave up 5 bases and J gave up 1 base, with 11 bases separating them.

This chain joins TRBV3-1 (or the pseudogene TRBV3-2) and TRBJ2-7; tentatively, D is TRBD2 (5 bases). CDR3 length: 12 residues. The germline V and J ends were trimmed by 4 bases and 7 bases, with 11 bases remaining between them. CDR1 is LGHDT, CDR2 YNNKEL, per germline (reference sequence). DNA for the CDR3: TGTGCCAGCAGCCGGAGCGGCGGAGAGCAGTACTTC. Its protein product is CASSRSGGEQYF.

The chain is built from TRBV12-3 or TRBV12-4 and TRBJ1-2; possible D gene TRBD1, 6 bases. V gave up 5 bases and J gave up 3 bases, with 7 bases separating them. The CDR3 totals 12 residues. The CDR3: CASSRQDYGYTF. For the CDR3, the DNA is TGTGCCAGCAGTCGACAGGACTATGGCTACACCTTC.

The chain carries TRBV5-8 and TRBJ1-6; TRBD1 aligns across 10 bases. V shed 2 bases, J shed 10 bases, and the junction held 6 bases outside the gene matches. The CDR3 length is 15 residues. Germline values: CDR1 SGHTS, CDR2 YDEGEE. The CDR3 coding sequence is TGTGCCAGCAGCTTCGGGACAGGGGCTTTGTCACCCCTCCACTTT. Its translation: CASSFGTGALSPLHF.